This TCR beta chain is drawn from a study of T cell repertoires in cytomegalovirus infection. Overall study: Based on public TCR beta signatures, there were indications of CMV infection and of a matching HLA type.

The sample holds a few counts of this clonotype. One entry per CDR3 protein, called by TCRdb with MiXCR from the reads. Among 150,000 to 200,000 distinct CDR3 sequences listed, about a tenth were seen once. Trimming pared 4 bases from V and 0 bases from J, leaving 13 bases between. The CDR3 is 16 amino acids. Per germline, CDR1 MNHEY and CDR2 SVGEGT. This TCR derives from a human donor in good health (CMV status not recorded). Some clones in this sample may be carry-over from other donors' samples. The chain uses TRBV6-2 or TRBV6-3 and TRBJ1-5; the D gene is possibly TRBD1 (5 bases). The sample taken for sequencing was PBMCs. The CDR3 DNA reads as TGTGCCAGCAGTTCCGCAAGGACAAATAGCAATCAGCCCCAGCATTTT. This translates into CASSSARTNSNQPQHF.